Listed here are 5 T cell receptor beta chains from one sample, sequenced in a study of CD8 T cells in ankylosing spondylitis. Study-wide findings and caveats: What seemed typical of ankylosing spondylitis blood was a TCR beta motif built from roughly eight highly homologous variants.

Their cognate antigens are unknown. One entry per CDR3 protein, called by TCRdb with MiXCR from the 5' RACE reads. Here the sample spans 700,000 to 850,000 distinct CDR3 sequences, about 12% being singletons. Material: blood, either unsorted or a sorted T cell fraction (not recorded which). The receptors originated from a male donor with ankylosing spondylitis.

This clonotype has a count of ten or more. The chain uses TRBV20-1 and TRBJ2-3; D is unclear. Trimming stripped 8 bases from V and 5 bases from J, with 17 bases between. This CDR3 has 13 amino acids. The V gene's germline CDR1 is DFQATT and CDR2 SNEGSKA (reference sequence). CDR3 DNA sequence: TGCAGTACTGAGAGTGGCATAAGAGATACGCAGTATTTT. Its translation is CSTESGIRDTQYF.

The CDR3 is CASSLGGDRGNQPQHF. CDR3 bases: TGCGCCAGCAGCTTGGGAGGGGACAGGGGGAATCAGCCCCAGCATTTT. The rearrangement links TRBV5-1 to TRBJ1-5; 11 nucleotides line up with TRBD1. The CDR3 extends over 16 amino acids. The V gene's germline CDR1 is SGHRS and CDR2 YFSETQ. V trimming: 0 bases; J trimming: 4 bases; junction bases outside the gene matches: 3.

The CDR3 DNA reads as TGTGCCAGCAGTGAAAGGAGGGGGGATCTAAATACGCAGTATTTT. It is translated as CASSERRGDLNTQYF. The chain combines TRBV25-1 with TRBJ2-3; perhaps D is TRBD1 or TRBD2 (6 bases each). Germline V gives CDR1 MGHDK, CDR2 SYGVNS. Trimming stripped 2 bases from V and 7 bases from J, with 16 bases between. This CDR3 region has 15 residues.

The V gene is TRBV18, the J gene TRBJ2-5; D unclear. Trimming took 1 base from V and 1 from J, leaving 7 bases between them. The CDR3 runs to 14 residues. Per the germline V gene, CDR1 is KGHSH and CDR2 is LQKENI. The CDR3 DNA follows: TGTGCCAGCTCACCACTAACGGCCCAAGAGACCCAGTACTTC. It specifies CASSPLTAQETQYF.

This clonotype was counted only a few times. The J gene is TRBJ2-3, the V gene TRBV7-9; 7 bases match TRBD1. Losses at the gene ends were 1 base for V and 2 bases for J; bases not matched to a gene: 6. Germline CDR1 is SEHNR and CDR2 is FQNEAQ (reference sequence). The CDR3 is made up of 16 amino acids. The CDR3 loop reads CASSLVRGPLTDTQYF. In DNA, the CDR3 is TGTGCCAGCAGCTTAGTGAGGGGGCCACTCACAGATACGCAGTATTTT.